The following is a T cell receptor beta chain sequence with its context. Profiling relied on immunoSEQ multiplex PCR, and the TCRdb table lists in-frame clones only, not all of them. The table records 15,000 to 20,000 clones, approximately 84% of them present only once. The sample originates from a study of tumor-infiltrating lymphocytes in localized non-small cell lung cancer. In germline, CDR1 is MDHEN, CDR2 SYDVKM. This CDR3 has 17 amino acids. V shed 7 bases and J 7 bases; nucleotides not matched to a gene: 20. Sequenced: lung tumor tissue. The chain employs TRBV28 and TRBJ1-2; 8 nucleotides match TRBD1. The origin of this receptor is a human donor with non-small cell lung cancer. The DNA for the CDR3 is TGTGCCAGCACTACCGGCGGTTCAGGGGGCGAGGTATTTGGCTACACCTTC. Amino acid sequence: CASTTGGSGGEVFGYTF.